The T cell receptor (beta chain) described here comes from a study of blood T cells in healthy people across ages. A second PCR of 7 to 11 cycles used a sample-barcoded 5' primer and a J-beta primer mix. TCRdb reanalysed the 5' RACE reads using MiXCR and keeps one entry per CDR3 protein. The sample holds hundreds of thousands of distinct CDR3 sequences, roughly 64% seen once. Germline V gene lookup returns CDR1 SGHRS and CDR2 YFSETQ. CDR3 size: 16 residues. V dropped 4 bases and J dropped 4 bases, with 18 bases sitting between them. The source is a man aged 25 to 40 in good health. This chain links TRBV5-1 with TRBJ1-3; D may be TRBD1 (5 bases). The sequenced sample was blood. CDR3 protein: CASSPLDSSTGNTIYF. CDR3 nucleotides: TGCGCCAGCAGCCCCCTCGACAGTTCGACGGGAAACACCATATATTTT.